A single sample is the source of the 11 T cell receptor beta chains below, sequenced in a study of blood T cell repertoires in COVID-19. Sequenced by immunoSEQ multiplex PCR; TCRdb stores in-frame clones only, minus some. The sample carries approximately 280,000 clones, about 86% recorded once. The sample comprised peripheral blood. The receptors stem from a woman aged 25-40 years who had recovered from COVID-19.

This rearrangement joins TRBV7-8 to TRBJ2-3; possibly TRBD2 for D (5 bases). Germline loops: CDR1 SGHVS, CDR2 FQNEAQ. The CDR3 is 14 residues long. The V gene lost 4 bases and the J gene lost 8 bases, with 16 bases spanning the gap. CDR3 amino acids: CASSWASLRATQYF. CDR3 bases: TGTGCCAGCAGCTGGGCTAGCCTTAGGGCTACGCAGTATTTT. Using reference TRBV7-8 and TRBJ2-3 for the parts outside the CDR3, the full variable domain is GAGVSQSPRYKVAKRGQDVALRCDPISGHVSLFWYQQALGQGPEFLTYFQNEAQLDKSGLPSDRFFAERPEGSVSTLKIQRTQQEDSAVYLCASSWASLRATQYFGPGTRLTVL.

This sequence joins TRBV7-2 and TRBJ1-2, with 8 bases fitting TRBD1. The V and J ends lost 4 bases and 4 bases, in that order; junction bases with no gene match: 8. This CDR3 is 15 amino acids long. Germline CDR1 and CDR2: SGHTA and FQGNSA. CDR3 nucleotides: TGTGCCAGCAGCTCCCGTGGACAGGGTACCTATGGCTACACCTTC. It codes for CASSSRGQGTYGYTF.

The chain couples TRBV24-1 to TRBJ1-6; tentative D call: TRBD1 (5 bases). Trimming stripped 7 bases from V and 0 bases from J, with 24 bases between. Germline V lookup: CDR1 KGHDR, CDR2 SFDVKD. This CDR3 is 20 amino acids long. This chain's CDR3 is CATREGAHPPGGSYNSPLHF. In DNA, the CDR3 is TGTGCCACCAGGGAAGGGGCTCACCCCCCGGGGGGCTCCTATAATTCACCCCTCCACTTT.

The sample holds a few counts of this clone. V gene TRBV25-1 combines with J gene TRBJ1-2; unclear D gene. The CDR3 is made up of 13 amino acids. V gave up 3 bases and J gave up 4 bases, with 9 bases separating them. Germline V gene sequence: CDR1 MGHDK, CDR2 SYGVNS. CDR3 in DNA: TGTGCCAGCAGTGAGTTTCCGGTCTATGGCTACACCTTC. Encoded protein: CASSEFPVYGYTF.

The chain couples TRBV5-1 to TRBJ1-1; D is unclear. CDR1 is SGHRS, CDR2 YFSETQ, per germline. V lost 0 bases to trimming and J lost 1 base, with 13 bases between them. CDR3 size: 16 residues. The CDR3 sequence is CASSLDLQSKNTEAFF. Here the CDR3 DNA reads TGCGCCAGCAGCTTGGATTTACAGAGCAAGAACACTGAAGCTTTCTTT. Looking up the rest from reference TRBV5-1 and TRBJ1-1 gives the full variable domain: KAGVTQTPRYLIKTRGQQVTLSCSPISGHRSVSWYQQTPGQGLQFLFEYFSETQRNKGNFPGRFSGRQFSNSRSEMNVSTLELGDSALYLCASSLDLQSKNTEAFFGQGTRLTVV.

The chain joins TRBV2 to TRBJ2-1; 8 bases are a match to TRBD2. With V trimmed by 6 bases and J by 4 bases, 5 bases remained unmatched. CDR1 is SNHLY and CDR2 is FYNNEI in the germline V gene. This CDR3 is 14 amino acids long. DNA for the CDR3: TGTGCCAGCAGGGAGCGGGGGCCATACAATGAGCAGTTCTTC. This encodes CASRERGPYNEQFF.

The CDR3 bases are TGCAGTGCTAGTAGATTAGCGGGGAACTACGAGCAGTACTTC. Its translation is CSASRLAGNYEQYF. The chain recombines TRBV20-1 with TRBJ2-7, with 8 bases identical to TRBD2. Germline V CDR1 and CDR2: DFQATT, SNEGSKA (reference sequence). CDR3 size: 14 residues. The junction had 7 bases not matched to a gene; V was cut back by 3 bases and J by 3 bases.

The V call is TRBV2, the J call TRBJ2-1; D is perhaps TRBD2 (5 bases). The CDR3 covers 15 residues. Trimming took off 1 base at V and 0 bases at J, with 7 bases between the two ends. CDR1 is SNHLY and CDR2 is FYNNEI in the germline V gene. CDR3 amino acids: CASSEGEPSYNEQFF. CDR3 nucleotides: TGTGCCAGCAGTGAAGGGGAGCCCTCCTACAATGAGCAGTTCTTC.

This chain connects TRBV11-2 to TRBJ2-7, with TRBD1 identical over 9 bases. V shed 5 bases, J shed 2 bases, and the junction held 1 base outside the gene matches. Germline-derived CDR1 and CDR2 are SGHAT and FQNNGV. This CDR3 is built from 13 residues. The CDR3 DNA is TGTGCCAGCAGCCGGGACAGGGCCTACGAGCAGTACTTC. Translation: CASSRDRAYEQYF.

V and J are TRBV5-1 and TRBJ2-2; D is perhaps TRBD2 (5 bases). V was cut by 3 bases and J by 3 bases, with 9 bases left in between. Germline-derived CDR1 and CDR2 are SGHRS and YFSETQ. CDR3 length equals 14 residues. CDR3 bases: TGCGCCAGCAGCTACGGACTCGACACCGGGGAGCTGTTTTTT. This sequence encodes CASSYGLDTGELFF. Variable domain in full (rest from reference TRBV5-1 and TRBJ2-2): KAGVTQTPRYLIKTRGQQVTLSCSPISGHRSVSWYQQTPGQGLQFLFEYFSETQRNKGNFPGRFSGRQFSNSRSEMNVSTLELGDSALYLCASSYGLDTGELFFGEGSRLTVL.

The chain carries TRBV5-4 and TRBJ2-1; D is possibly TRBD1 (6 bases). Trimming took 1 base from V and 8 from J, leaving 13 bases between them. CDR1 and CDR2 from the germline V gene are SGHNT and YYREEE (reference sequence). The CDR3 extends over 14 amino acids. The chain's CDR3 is CASSLQGSFYEQFF. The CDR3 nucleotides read TGTGCCAGCAGCTTGCAGGGGTCATTTTATGAGCAGTTCTTC.